The 4 T cell receptor beta chains below all came from one sample that was sequenced in a study of T cells after yellow fever vaccination. Each CDR3 protein gets one entry after TCRdb re-called the 5' RACE reads with MiXCR. Of approximately 110,000 distinct CDR3 sequences in the sample, more than 6.5% were seen once. The sequenced sample was CD4+ T cells sorted from PBMCs, obtained 10 days after the first yellow fever vaccination. The receptors were gathered from a man aged 18-30 years who received the YFV17D yellow fever vaccine.

There are a few counts of this clonotype. The chain combines TRBV7-2 with TRBJ2-3; 12 nucleotides line up with TRBD2. Germline CDR1 SGHTA, CDR2 FQGNSA. The CDR3 totals 15 residues. Unmatched junction bases numbered 7, after V lost 3 bases and J lost 9 bases. DNA for the CDR3: TGTGCCAGCAGCTTGGCTAGCGGGGGGGCCCACACGCAGTATTTT. Its translation: CASSLASGGAHTQYF.

This clonotype was counted many times. The rearrangement uses TRBV6-1 and TRBJ2-3; unclear D gene. CDR1 is MNHNS, CDR2 SASEGT, per germline. Trimming removed 2 bases at V and 4 bases at J, with 13 bases between. The CDR3 runs to 15 residues. This CDR3 reads CASSEKRFGADTQYF. Written as DNA, the CDR3 is TGTGCCAGCAGTGAAAAGCGATTTGGCGCAGATACGCAGTATTTT.

This clonotype was seen at least ten times. The chain links TRBV5-1 to TRBJ2-5; D gene unclear. The germline CDR1 and CDR2 sequences are SGHRS and YFSETQ. V lost 0 bases, J lost 4 bases, and 7 bases lay in between. The CDR3 consists of 13 residues. The CDR3 spells CASSLGSRETQYF. CDR3 sequence (DNA): TGCGCCAGCAGCTTGGGTTCCCGAGAGACCCAGTACTTC.

This clonotype was seen repeatedly, ten times or more. The chain links TRBV5-1 to TRBJ1-2; D remains ambiguous. The CDR3 runs 13 residues. Trimming pared 4 bases from V and 5 bases from J, leaving 12 bases between. Looked up from germline, CDR1 is SGHRS and CDR2 is YFSETQ. The CDR3 loop reads CASSPDGIYGYTF. In DNA form, the CDR3 reads TGCGCCAGCAGCCCCGACGGAATTTATGGCTACACCTTC.